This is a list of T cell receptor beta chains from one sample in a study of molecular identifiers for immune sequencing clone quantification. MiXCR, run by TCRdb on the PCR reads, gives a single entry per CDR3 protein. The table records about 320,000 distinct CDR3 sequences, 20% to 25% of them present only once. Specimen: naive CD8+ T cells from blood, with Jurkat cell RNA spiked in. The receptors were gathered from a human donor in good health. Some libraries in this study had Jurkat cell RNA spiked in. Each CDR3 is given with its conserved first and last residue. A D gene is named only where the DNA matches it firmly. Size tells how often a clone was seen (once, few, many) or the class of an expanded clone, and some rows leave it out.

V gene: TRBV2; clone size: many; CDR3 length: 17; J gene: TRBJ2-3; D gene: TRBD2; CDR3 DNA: TGTGCCAGCAGAAAAGGGGCTAGCGGGACTATCACAGATACGCAGTATTTT; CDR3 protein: CASRKGASGTITDTQYF
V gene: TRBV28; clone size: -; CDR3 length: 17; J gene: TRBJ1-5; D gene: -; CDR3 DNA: TGTGCCAGCAGTCCCGATCAGCTAATACGAAGCAATCAGCCCCAGCATTTT; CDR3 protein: CASSPDQLIRSNQPQHF
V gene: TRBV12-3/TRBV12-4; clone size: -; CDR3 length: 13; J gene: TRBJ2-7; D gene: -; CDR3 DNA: TGTGCCAGCAGTGTAGCTAGTCCCTACGAGCAGTACTTC; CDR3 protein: CASSVASPYEQYF
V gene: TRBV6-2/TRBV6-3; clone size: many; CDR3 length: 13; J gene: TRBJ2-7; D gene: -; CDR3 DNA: TGTGCCAGCAGTTGGCCCCTCGTTCGGGAGCAGTACTTC; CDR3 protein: CASSWPLVREQYF
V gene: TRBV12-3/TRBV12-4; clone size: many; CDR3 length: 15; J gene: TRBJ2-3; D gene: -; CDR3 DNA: TGTGCCAGCAGTTTAGCAACTTCAGTAAGCGATACGCAGTATTTT; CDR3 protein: CASSLATSVSDTQYF
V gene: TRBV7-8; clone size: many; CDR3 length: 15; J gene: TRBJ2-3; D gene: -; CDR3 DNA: TGTGCCAGCATCCCGGGGGTGGGGGACACAGATACGCAGTATTTT; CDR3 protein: CASIPGVGDTDTQYF
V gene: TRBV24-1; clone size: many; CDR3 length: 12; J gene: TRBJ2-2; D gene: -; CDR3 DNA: TGTGCCACACGGGGGTACACCGGGGAGCTGTTTTTT; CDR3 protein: CATRGYTGELFF
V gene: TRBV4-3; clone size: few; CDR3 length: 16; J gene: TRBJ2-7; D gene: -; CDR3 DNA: TGCGCCAGCAGCCAAGAACTCTTGGGAATTACCTACGAGCAGTACTTC; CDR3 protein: CASSQELLGITYEQYF
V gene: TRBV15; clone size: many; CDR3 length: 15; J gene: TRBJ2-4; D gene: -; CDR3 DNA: TGTGCCACCAGCAGCGAAAATCGGGGTAAAAACATTCAGTACTTC; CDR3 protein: CATSSENRGKNIQYF
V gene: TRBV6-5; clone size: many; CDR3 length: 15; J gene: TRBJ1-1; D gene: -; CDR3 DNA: TGTGCCAGCACCCCACTCCCGGGCAAGAACACTGAAGCTTTCTTT; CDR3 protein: CASTPLPGKNTEAFF
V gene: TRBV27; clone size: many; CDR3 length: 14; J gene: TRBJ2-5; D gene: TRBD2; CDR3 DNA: TGTGCCAGCAGTTTGACTAGCGGACAAGAGACCCAGTACTTC; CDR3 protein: CASSLTSGQETQYF
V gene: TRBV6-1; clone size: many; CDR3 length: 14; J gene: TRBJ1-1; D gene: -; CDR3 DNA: TGTGCCAGCAGTGAGATACAGGGGAACACTGAAGCTTTCTTT; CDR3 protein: CASSEIQGNTEAFF
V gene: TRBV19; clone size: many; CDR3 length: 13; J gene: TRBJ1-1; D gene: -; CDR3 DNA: TGTGCCAGTAGTTCCCGGGAGAACACTGAAGCTTTCTTT; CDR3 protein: CASSSRENTEAFF
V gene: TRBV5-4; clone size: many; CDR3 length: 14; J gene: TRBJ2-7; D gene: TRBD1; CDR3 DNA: TGTGCCAGCAGCTGGGGGACAGGGGCCTACGAGCAGTACTTC; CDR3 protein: CASSWGTGAYEQYF
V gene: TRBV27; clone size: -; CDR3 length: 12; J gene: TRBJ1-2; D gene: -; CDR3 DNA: TGTGCCAGCTCCGGGGGGGCGTATGGCTACACCTTC; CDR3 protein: CASSGGAYGYTF
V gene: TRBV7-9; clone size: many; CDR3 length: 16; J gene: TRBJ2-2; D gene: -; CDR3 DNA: TGTGCCAGCAGCTCACTCGGGGCTAGAAACACCGGGGAGCTGTTTTTT; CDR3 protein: CASSSLGARNTGELFF
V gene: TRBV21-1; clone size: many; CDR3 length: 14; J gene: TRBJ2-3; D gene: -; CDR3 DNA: TGTGCCAGCACCCTAATGTTAGCCCTTGATACGCAGTATTTT; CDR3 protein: CASTLMLALDTQYF
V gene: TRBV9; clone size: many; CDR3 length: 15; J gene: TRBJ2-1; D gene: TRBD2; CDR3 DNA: TGTGCCAGCAGCCCTAGCGGGACTAGCGCAAATGAGCAGTTCTTC; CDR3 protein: CASSPSGTSANEQFF
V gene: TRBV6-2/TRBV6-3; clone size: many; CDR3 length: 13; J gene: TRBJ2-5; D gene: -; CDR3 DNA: TGTGCCAGCATCGGGCAGCCTCAAGAGACCCAGTACTTC; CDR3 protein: CASIGQPQETQYF
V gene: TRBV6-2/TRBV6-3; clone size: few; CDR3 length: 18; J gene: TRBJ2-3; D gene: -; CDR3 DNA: TGTGCCAGCAGTTACCCCCGGACAACCTTCCAGAACACAGATACGCAGTATTTT; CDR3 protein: CASSYPRTTFQNTDTQYF
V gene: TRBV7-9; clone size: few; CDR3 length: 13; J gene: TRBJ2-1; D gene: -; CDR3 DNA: TGTGCCAGCAGCTCGGAGACAGACAATGAGCAGTTCTTC; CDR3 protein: CASSSETDNEQFF
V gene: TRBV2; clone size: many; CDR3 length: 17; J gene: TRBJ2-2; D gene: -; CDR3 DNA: TGTGCCAGCAGTGATATCCTGACAGGCTCGAACACCGGGGAGCTGTTTTTT; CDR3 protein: CASSDILTGSNTGELFF
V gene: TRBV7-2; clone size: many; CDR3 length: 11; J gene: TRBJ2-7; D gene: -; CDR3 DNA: TGTGCCAGCAGCTGGCTGGGTGAGCAGTACTTC; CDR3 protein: CASSWLGEQYF
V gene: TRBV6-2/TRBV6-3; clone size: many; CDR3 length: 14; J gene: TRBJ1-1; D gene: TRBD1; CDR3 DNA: TGTGCCAGCAAATCCGGGACAGGGGAGACTGAAGCTTTCTTT; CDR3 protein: CASKSGTGETEAFF
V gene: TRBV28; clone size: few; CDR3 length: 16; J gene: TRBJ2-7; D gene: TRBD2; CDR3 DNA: TGTGCCAGTGGCGTGGCTAGCGGGTTGGAATCCTACGAGCAGTACTTC; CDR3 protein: CASGVASGLESYEQYF
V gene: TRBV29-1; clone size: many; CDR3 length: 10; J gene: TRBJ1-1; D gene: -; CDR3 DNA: TGCAGCGTTGAAAGCACTGAAGCTTTCTTT; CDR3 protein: CSVESTEAFF
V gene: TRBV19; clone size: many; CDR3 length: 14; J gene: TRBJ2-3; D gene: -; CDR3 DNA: TGTGCCAGTAGTCCACGTACCTTGAAAGATACGCAGTATTTT; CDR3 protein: CASSPRTLKDTQYF
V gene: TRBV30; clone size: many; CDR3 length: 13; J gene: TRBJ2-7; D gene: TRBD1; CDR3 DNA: TGTGCCTGGAGTCAGGGACAGTCCTACGAGCAGTACTTC; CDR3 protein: CAWSQGQSYEQYF
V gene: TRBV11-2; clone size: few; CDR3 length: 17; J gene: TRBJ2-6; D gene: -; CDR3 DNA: TGTGCCAGCAGCTTAATCCAGTATGGGTCTGGGGCCAACGTCCTGACTTTC; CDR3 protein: CASSLIQYGSGANVLTF
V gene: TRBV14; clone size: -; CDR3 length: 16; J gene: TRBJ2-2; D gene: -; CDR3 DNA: TGTGCCAGCTGCCACCTTCTCGGGACTCGCACCGGGGAGCTGTTTTTT; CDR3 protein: CASCHLLGTRTGELFF
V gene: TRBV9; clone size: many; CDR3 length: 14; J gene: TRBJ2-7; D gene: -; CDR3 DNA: TGTGCCAGCAGCGTAGGGGTAGGAACCTACGAGCAGTACTTC; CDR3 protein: CASSVGVGTYEQYF
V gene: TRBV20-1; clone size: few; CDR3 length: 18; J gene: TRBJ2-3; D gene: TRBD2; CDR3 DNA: TGCAGTGTACCCTCCAGAGGGACTAGCGATGAGGGGCAAGATACGCAGTATTTT; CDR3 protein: CSVPSRGTSDEGQDTQYF
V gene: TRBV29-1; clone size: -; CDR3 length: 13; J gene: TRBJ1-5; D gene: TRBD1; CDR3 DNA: TGCAGCGTTGCCCCGACAGGGGAACAGCCCCAGCATTTT; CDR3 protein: CSVAPTGEQPQHF
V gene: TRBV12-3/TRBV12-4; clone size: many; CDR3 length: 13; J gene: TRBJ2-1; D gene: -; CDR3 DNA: TGTGCCAGCAGTTTCGCAGGGCCTAATGAGCAGTTCTTC; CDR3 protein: CASSFAGPNEQFF
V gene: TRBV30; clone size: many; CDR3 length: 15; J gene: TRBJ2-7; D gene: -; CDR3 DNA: TGTGCCTGGAGTGTACTCTCGGGACGTAGCTACGAGCAGTACTTC; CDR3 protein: CAWSVLSGRSYEQYF
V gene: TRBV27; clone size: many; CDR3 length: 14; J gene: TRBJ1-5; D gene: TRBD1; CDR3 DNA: TGTGCCAGCAGTTGGACAGGGCGCAATCAGCCCCAGCATTTT; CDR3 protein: CASSWTGRNQPQHF
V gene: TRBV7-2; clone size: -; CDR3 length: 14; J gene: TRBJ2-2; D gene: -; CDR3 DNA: TGTGCCAGCAGCTTCTTAAGGGGCGGCGGGGAGCTGTTTTTT; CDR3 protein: CASSFLRGGGELFF